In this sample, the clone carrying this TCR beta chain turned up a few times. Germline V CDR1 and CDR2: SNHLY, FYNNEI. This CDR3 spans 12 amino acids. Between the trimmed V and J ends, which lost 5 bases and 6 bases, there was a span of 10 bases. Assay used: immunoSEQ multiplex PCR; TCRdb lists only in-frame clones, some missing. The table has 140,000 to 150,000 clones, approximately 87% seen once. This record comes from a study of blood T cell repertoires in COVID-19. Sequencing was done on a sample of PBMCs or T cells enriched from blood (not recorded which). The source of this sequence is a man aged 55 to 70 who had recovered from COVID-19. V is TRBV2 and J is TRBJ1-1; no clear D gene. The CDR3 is CASSSDTPEAFF. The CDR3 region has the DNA TGTGCCAGCAGTTCAGATACGCCTGAAGCTTTCTTT.